This passage covers 4 T cell receptor beta chains from one sample sequenced in a study of T cells in localized non-small cell lung cancer. Sequencing used immunoSEQ multiplex PCR; TCRdb keeps in-frame clones, though not all of them. The data show about 2,700 clones, about 28% seen once. Sample: lung tumor tissue, taken before any cancer treatment. All receptors come from a man between 40 and 70 years old with stage II squamous cell lung carcinoma.

This clone is classed as medium-sized. The rearrangement uses TRBV6-8 and TRBJ2-7; possible D gene TRBD2, 5 bases. This CDR3 comprises 14 residues. Trimming shortened V by 2 bases and J by 6 bases, and 14 bases separated the two germline ends. CDR1 is MNHGY and CDR2 is SAAAGT in the germline V gene. The CDR3 coding sequence is TGTGCCAGCAGTTACCTAGCCGGGATAAGCGAGCAGTACTTC. It encodes CASSYLAGISEQYF.

By share, this clone counts as medium-sized. V and J are TRBV13 and TRBJ2-3, with D uncertain. The germline CDR1 and CDR2 sequences are PRHDT and FYEKMQ (reference sequence). V dropped 0 bases and J dropped 7 bases, with 8 bases sitting between them. The CDR3 covers 13 residues. The CDR3 nucleotides read TGTGCCAGCAGCTTAGGGGCTGTGCATACGCAGTATTTT. It translates to CASSLGAVHTQYF.

This clone has only a few counts. This rearrangement joins TRBV10-1 to TRBJ2-7, with D perhaps TRBD1 or TRBD2 (5 bases each). The V end was cut by 2 bases, the J end by 6 bases, with 14 bases between. This CDR3 is built from 14 residues. CDR1 and CDR2 (germline): WNHNN, SYGVQD (reference sequence). The CDR3 DNA follows: TGCGCCAGCAGTGAGGGGGACGTGGCTGGCGAGCAGTACTTC. Translation gives CASSEGDVAGEQYF.

This clone was seen only a few times. CDR3 region: CAWSRGPGEKLFF. CDR3 coding DNA: TGTGCCTGGAGTAGGGGTCCGGGAGAAAAACTGTTTTTT. This chain uses TRBV30 with TRBJ1-4; D may be TRBD1 (5 bases). The CDR3 contains 13 residues. Germline V gene data show CDR1 as GTSNPN and CDR2 as SVGIG (reference sequence). V was pared by 2 bases and J by 8 bases, with 12 bases between.